This T cell receptor beta chain was identified during a study of T cells in Graves' hyperthyroidism and ophthalmopathy. As for the study in general: Peripheral blood was taken when the disease was first diagnosed, before any treatment began.

Germline loops: CDR1 SNHLY, CDR2 FYNNEI. The V segment lost 5 bases and the J segment 9 bases; nucleotides outside the gene matches: 10. CDR3 length equals 14 residues. This clonotype has at least ten counts. Its antigen is as yet unknown. What was amplified from RNA transcripts were TCR beta CDR3 regions. Primed by the HTBI set, a first-round RT-PCR was run on the TCR CDR3. In TCRdb, the multiplex PCR reads were re-called with MiXCR into one record per CDR3 protein. The sample consists of hundreds of thousands of distinct CDR3 sequences, approximately 15% of them appearing once. Whole-study findings and limits: Researchers found most expanded thyroid clonotypes above 0.001 in blood as well.

This clonotype was sampled from a woman younger than 35 with Graves' hyperthyroidism. The chain has TRBV2 and TRBJ2-1, with 7 bases fitting TRBD2. The material sequenced was blood. Here the CDR3 reads CASSSLTSDGEQFF. The CDR3 coding sequence is TGTGCCAGCAGTTCATTAACTAGCGACGGTGAGCAGTTCTTC.